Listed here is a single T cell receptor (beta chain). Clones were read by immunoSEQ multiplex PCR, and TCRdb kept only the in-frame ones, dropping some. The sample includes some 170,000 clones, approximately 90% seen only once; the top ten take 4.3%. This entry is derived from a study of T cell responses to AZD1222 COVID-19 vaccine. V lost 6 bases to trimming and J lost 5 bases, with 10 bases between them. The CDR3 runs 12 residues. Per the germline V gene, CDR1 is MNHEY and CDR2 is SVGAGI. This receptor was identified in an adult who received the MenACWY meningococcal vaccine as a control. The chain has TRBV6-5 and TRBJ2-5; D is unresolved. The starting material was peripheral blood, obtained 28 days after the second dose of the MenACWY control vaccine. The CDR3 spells CASRGELETQYF. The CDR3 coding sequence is TGTGCCAGCAGAGGTGAGCTGGAGACCCAGTACTTC.